A selection of T cell receptor beta chains follows, all from one sample in a study of T cell repertoires in cytomegalovirus infection. Via MiXCR, TCRdb re-called the reads, giving one row per CDR3 protein. There are some 500,000 distinct CDR3 sequences in the sample; almost 40% occur only once, and 48% lies in the top ten. No antigens are known for them. The sequences come from cultured PBMCs, collected from culture after CMV antigen stimulation. Source of these receptors: a human donor in good health (CMV status not recorded). Some clones in this sample may be carry-over from other donors' samples. Both conserved end residues are trimmed from each CDR3.

cdr3_length,v_call,cdr3_aa
13,TRBV7-2,ASSITRTSGNEQY
10,TRBV3-1,ASSRSVDTQY
14,TRBV6-2/TRBV6-3,ASSREDRKIQDTQY
11,TRBV6-2/TRBV6-3,ASTQQGGNEQF
12,TRBV7-2,ASRAGGTNTEAF
9,TRBV20-1,SATGAYEQY
12,TRBV7-6,ASSPTGTVNEQY
13,TRBV7-9,AITSLRRDPNEQF
10,TRBV20-1,SASPIQEGYT
13,TRBV7-2,ASSLESGTYNEQF
13,TRBV7-8,ASSFDMRDTGELF
11,TRBV20-1,SARATRDGGYT
11,TRBV7-2,ASSFRNYNEQF
12,TRBV7-9,ASSSFGGPYEQY
10,TRBV28,ASSFTSYEQY
12,TRBV4-1,ASSQAPGGYEQF